The present T cell receptor beta chain was sequenced within a study of T cell repertoires in cytomegalovirus infection. CDR1 SGHTA and CDR2 FQGNSA come from the germline V gene. The CDR3 extends over 15 amino acids. V was pared by 5 bases and J by 8 bases, with 5 bases of the junction left unmatched. A single record per CDR3 protein comes from TCRdb applying MiXCR to the reads. The sample holds about 150,000 distinct CDR3 sequences, roughly 17% seen once. Sequencing used CD8+ T cells from PBMCs. The rearrangement joins TRBV7-2 to TRBJ2-1, with 14 bases lining up with TRBD2. The receptor's source is a human donor in good health (CMV status not recorded). Some clones in this sample may be carry-over from other donors' samples. The CDR3 reads CASSLGTSGSDEQFF. Written as DNA, the CDR3 is TGTGCCAGCAGCCTCGGGACTAGCGGGAGTGATGAGCAGTTCTTC. Together with reference TRBV7-2 and TRBJ2-1, the CDR3 gives the full variable domain: GAGVSQSPSNKVTEKGKDVELRCDPISGHTALYWYRQSLGQGLEFLIYFQGNSAPDKSGLPSDRFSAERTGGSVSTLTIQRTQQEDSAVYLCASSLGTSGSDEQFFGPGTRLTVL.